This entry concerns a single T cell receptor (beta chain). This entry belongs to a study of CD8+ T cells in alopecia areata. Reverse transcribed after extraction, RNA yielded cDNA as the sequencing template. Assay: immunoSEQ multiplex PCR; the TCRdb copy retains only in-frame clones and omits some. In the table there are around 120,000 clones, about 51% of which are singletons. The CDR3 extends over 14 amino acids. CDR1 and CDR2 (germline): MNHEY, SMNVEV (reference sequence). Between the trimmed V and J ends, which lost 2 bases and 0 bases, there was a span of 7 bases. The J gene is TRBJ1-1, the V gene TRBV27, with unresolved D. This clonotype originated in a human donor with alopecia areata. Material for sequencing was NKG2D-low CD8+ T cells sorted from blood. CDR3 in DNA: TGTGCCAGCAGTTTAGACATACTGAACACTGAAGCTTTCTTT. This sequence encodes CASSLDILNTEAFF.